The text below deals with one T cell receptor beta chain. The data derive from a study of CD8 T cells in Susac syndrome. Random hexamers primed reverse transcription of about 0.5 to 1 ug RNA. A single record per CDR3 protein comes from TCRdb applying MiXCR to the immunoSEQ multiplex PCR reads. This table holds roughly 80,000 distinct CDR3 sequences, about 91% found once. The CDR3 is made up of 13 amino acids. The V and J ends lost 5 bases and 6 bases respectively, with 11 bases between them. The germline V gene encodes CDR1 SGHVS and CDR2 FQNEAQ. The sequencing input was CD8+ T cells from PBMCs. The chain combines TRBV7-8 with TRBJ2-1; tentative D call: TRBD2 (6 bases). This sequence originates from a human donor with multiple sclerosis. CDR3 coding DNA: TGTGCCAGCAGCCCGGGACTTAGCAATGAGCAGTTCTTC. It translates to CASSPGLSNEQFF.